This is a list of T cell receptor beta chains from one sample in a study of identical twins. TCRdb re-called the 5' RACE reads through MiXCR, storing one row per CDR3 protein. Among fewer than 800,000 distinct CDR3 sequences listed, around 7.5% were seen once. This sample was shared with a second study, whose subject was yellow fever vaccine responses in identical twins.

Sequenced input: PBMCs. The receptors derive from a woman under 30 in good health. The CDR3 runs from the conserved cysteine through the conserved F or W. Fields, in order: D gene, clone size, CDR3 length, J gene, V gene, CDR3 DNA, CDR3 protein. A D gene is named only where the DNA matches it firmly. Some rows mark clone size as missing; the rest say once, few, many or name a class of expanded clone.

TRBD2 | NA | 17 | TRBJ2-1 | TRBV3-1 | TGTGCCAGCAGCCGTAAACTAGCGGGAGACCTGAACAATGAGCAGTTCTTC | CASSRKLAGDLNNEQFF
TRBD2 | few | 20 | TRBJ2-1 | TRBV11-1 | TGTGCCAGCAGCTTAGCGCTGACTCCTCTAGCGGGAGGGCCTTCGAATGAGCAGTTCTTC | CASSLALTPLAGGPSNEQFF
TRBD1 | many | 15 | TRBJ1-4 | TRBV28 | TGTGCCAGCAGTACTCCCGACAGGGCAAATGAAAAACTGTTTTTT | CASSTPDRANEKLFF
NA | many | 12 | TRBJ1-2 | TRBV28 | TGTGCCAGCACGAAGGTCACAGGGGGCTACACCTTC | CASTKVTGGYTF
TRBD2 | NA | 13 | TRBJ2-7 | TRBV12-3/TRBV12-4 | TGTGCCAGCAGTTGGGACTACTCCTACGAGCAGTACTTC | CASSWDYSYEQYF
NA | many | 12 | TRBJ1-2 | TRBV20-1 | TGCAGTGCTAGAGCCTTGAACTATGGCTACACCTTC | CSARALNYGYTF
NA | NA | 15 | TRBJ2-7 | TRBV25-1 | TGTGCCAGCAGTGAATACCGGACTGGAACCTACGAGCAGTACTTC | CASSEYRTGTYEQYF
TRBD1 | NA | 15 | TRBJ1-6 | TRBV4-1 | TGCGCCAGCAGCCAACGGACAGGGGCAATTTCACCCCTCCACTTT | CASSQRTGAISPLHF
TRBD2 | many | 17 | TRBJ2-3 | TRBV5-1 | TGCGCCAGCAGCTTGACTAGCGGGAGGGCAGGAACAGATACGCAGTATTTT | CASSLTSGRAGTDTQYF
NA | many | 15 | TRBJ2-3 | TRBV28 | TGTGCCAGCAGTTTCGGCGGCTCTCGCACAGATACGCAGTATTTT | CASSFGGSRTDTQYF
TRBD1 | few | 11 | TRBJ2-3 | TRBV20-1 | TGCAGTGCTGGGACAGCCGATACGCAGTATTTT | CSAGTADTQYF
TRBD1 | few | 16 | TRBJ2-2 | TRBV20-1 | TGCAGTGCTGAAGACCGGGACAGGGGTTTTACCGGGGAGCTGTTTTTT | CSAEDRDRGFTGELFF
NA | many | 12 | TRBJ2-7 | TRBV29-1 | TGCAGCGTTGAGGGGGCCAAATACGAGCAGTACTTC | CSVEGAKYEQYF
NA | few | 11 | TRBJ2-5 | TRBV12-3/TRBV12-4 | TGTGCCAGCAGTTCAGGGTACACCCAGTACTTC | CASSSGYTQYF
NA | few | 16 | TRBJ2-2 | TRBV5-1 | TGCGCCAGCAGCTTGTGGGCCAGGGTGAACACCGGGGAGCTGTTTTTT | CASSLWARVNTGELFF
TRBD2 | NA | 14 | TRBJ2-7 | TRBV19 | TGTGCCAGTAGTGGGCGGGAGGCTTCCTACGAGCAGTACTTC | CASSGREASYEQYF
NA | many | 14 | TRBJ1-2 | TRBV29-1 | TGCAGCGTTGCAGGGAGCGAAACTAACTATGGCTACACCTTC | CSVAGSETNYGYTF
NA | NA | 15 | TRBJ1-4 | TRBV15 | TGTGCCACCAGGGAAAAGGGACACCCAAATGAAAAACTGTTTTTT | CATREKGHPNEKLFF
TRBD2 | NA | 16 | TRBJ2-3 | TRBV20-1 | TGCAGTGCTCCCCAAACTAGCGGGGGGGCCGCAGATACGCAGTATTTT | CSAPQTSGGAADTQYF
TRBD1 | NA | 13 | TRBJ1-1 | TRBV7-2 | TGTGCCAGCAGCTTCGACAGGGGGTCTGAAGCTTTCTTT | CASSFDRGSEAFF
NA | NA | 12 | TRBJ1-5 | TRBV9 | TGTGCCAGCTCCGGGGTCCCAGGGCCCCAGCATTTT | CASSGVPGPQHF
NA | many | 13 | TRBJ1-2 | TRBV28 | TGTGCCAGCAGGTTCCGGACAGACTATGGCTACACCTTC | CASRFRTDYGYTF
NA | NA | 15 | TRBJ1-2 | TRBV28 | TGTGCCAGCAGTTTGAATAGGGACCTCTGGGGTGGCTACACCTTC | CASSLNRDLWGGYTF
TRBD2 | NA | 16 | TRBJ2-3 | TRBV7-2 | TGTGCCAGCGCAACCCGACTAGCGGGGCCCACAGATACGCAGTATTTT | CASATRLAGPTDTQYF
TRBD2 | NA | 16 | TRBJ2-1 | TRBV11-2 | TGTGCCAGCAGCTTAGATCTAGGCGGGAGTCGCAATGAGCAGTTCTTC | CASSLDLGGSRNEQFF
TRBD2 | few | 17 | TRBJ2-3 | TRBV6-2/TRBV6-3 | TGTGCCAGCAGCCCGGGACTAGCGGGTCACCCTAGTAATACGCAGTATTTT | CASSPGLAGHPSNTQYF
TRBD1 | NA | 14 | TRBJ1-4 | TRBV19 | TGTGCCACCAGACCGGGACAGGGAGGTGAAAAACTGTTTTTT | CATRPGQGGEKLFF
TRBD2 | NA | 14 | TRBJ2-7 | TRBV6-1 | TGTGCCAGCACACCGACGGGAGGGCCTCGCGAGCAGTACTTC | CASTPTGGPREQYF
TRBD1 | few | 15 | TRBJ1-1 | TRBV7-9 | TGTGCCAGCAGCTTACAGGGGGCTTTGAACACTGAAGCTTTCTTT | CASSLQGALNTEAFF
NA | NA | 17 | TRBJ2-7 | TRBV20-1 | TGCAGTGCTAGAGATCGGGCCCCGGGACTGAACTCCTACGAGCAGTACTTC | CSARDRAPGLNSYEQYF
NA | few | 14 | TRBJ2-2 | TRBV2 | TGTGCCAGCGCCGGGTCAGGTCTGGATAGGGAGCTGTTTTTT | CASAGSGLDRELFF